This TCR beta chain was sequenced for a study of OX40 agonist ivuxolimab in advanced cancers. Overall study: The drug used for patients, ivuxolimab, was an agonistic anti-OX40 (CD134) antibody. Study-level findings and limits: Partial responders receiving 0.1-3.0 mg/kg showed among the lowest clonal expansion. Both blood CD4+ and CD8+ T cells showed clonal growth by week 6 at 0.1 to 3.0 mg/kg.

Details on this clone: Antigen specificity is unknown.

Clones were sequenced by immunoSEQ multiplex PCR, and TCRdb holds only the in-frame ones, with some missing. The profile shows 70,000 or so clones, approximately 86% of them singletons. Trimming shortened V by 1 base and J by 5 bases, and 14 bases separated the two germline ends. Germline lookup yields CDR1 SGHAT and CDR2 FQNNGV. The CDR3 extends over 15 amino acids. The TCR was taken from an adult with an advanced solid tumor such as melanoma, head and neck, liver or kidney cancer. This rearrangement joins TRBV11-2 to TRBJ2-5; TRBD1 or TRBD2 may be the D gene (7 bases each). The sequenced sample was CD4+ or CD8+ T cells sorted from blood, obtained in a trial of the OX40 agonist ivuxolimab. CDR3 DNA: TGTGCCAGCAGCTTAGCTTCAGGGGGAGGGGAGACCCAGTACTTC. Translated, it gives CASSLASGGGETQYF.